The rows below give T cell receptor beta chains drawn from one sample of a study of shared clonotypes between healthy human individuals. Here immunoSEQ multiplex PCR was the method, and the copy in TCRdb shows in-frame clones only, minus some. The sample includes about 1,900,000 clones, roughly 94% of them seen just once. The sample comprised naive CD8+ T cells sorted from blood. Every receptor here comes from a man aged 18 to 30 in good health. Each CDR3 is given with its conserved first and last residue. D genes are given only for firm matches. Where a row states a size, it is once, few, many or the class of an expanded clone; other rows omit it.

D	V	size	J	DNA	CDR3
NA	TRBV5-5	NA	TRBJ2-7	TGTGCCAGCAGCTTGGGAATTGGCCGGGAATACGAGCAGTACTTC	CASSLGIGREYEQYF
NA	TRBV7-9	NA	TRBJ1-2	TGTGCCAGCAGCCTCCCCTCGGAGGGGATCTATGGCTACACCTTC	CASSLPSEGIYGYTF
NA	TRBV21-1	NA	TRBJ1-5	TGTGCCAGCAGCGTCCATCCACAGAACAACCAGCCCCAGCATTTT	CASSVHPQNNQPQHF
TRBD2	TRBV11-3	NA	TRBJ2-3	TGTGCCAGCAGCTTTTCCGGGGGGGCAGATACGCAGTATTTT	CASSFSGGADTQYF
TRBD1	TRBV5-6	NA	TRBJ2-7	TGTGCCAGCAGCCCTATGACAGGGCAGGTTTGGGACGAGCAGTACTTC	CASSPMTGQVWDEQYF
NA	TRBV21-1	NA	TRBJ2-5	TGTGCCTTACTCCGGAGACAGGGACGAGAGACCCAGTACTTC	CALLRRQGRETQYF
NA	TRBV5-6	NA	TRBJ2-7	TGTGCCAGCAGCTTCCGGGGGCCCTACGAGCAGTACTTC	CASSFRGPYEQYF
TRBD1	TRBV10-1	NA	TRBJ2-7	TGCGCCAGCAGTGAGTCTAAGTGGGACAGGGTCAACGAGCAGTACTTC	CASSESKWDRVNEQYF
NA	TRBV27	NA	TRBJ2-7	TGTGCCAGCAGAGGACTGTATAGCCGGGGGGCTTACGAGCAGTACTTC	CASRGLYSRGAYEQYF
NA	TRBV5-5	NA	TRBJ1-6	TGTGCCAGCAGCTTGAGGACTTCTAATTCACCCCTCCACTTT	CASSLRTSNSPLHF
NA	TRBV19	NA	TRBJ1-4	TGTGCCAGCGGGCCGGCCTGGGATGAAAAACTGTTTTTT	CASGPAWDEKLFF
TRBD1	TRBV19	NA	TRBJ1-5	TGTGCCAGTAGCCTCTGGACAGGCGAGTATAGCAATCAGCCCCAGCATTTT	CASSLWTGEYSNQPQHF
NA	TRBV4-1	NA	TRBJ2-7	TGCGCCAGCAGCCAAGGGACGCACGAGCAGTACTTC	CASSQGTHEQYF
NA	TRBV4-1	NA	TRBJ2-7	TGCGCCAGCAGCCTGATCATAACGGGGGCAAACTACGAGCAGTACTTC	CASSLIITGANYEQYF
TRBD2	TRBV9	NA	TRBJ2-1	TGTGCCAGCAGCACACGGACTAGCTGGAATGAGCAGTTCTTC	CASSTRTSWNEQFF
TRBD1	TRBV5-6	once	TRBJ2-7	TGTGCCAGCAGCCACCATCTCGGGACAGGGGTTTACGAGCAGTACTTC	CASSHHLGTGVYEQYF
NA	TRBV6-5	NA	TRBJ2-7	TGTGCCAGCAGTTACTCGTCGGACTCCTACGAGCAGTACTTC	CASSYSSDSYEQYF
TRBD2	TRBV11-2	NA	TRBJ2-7	TGTGCCAGCAGCTTAGAGACTAGCGGGTCATACGAGCAGTACTTC	CASSLETSGSYEQYF
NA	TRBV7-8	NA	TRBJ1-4	TGTGCCAGCTTCCCCAAGCCAGAAGGGGATGAAAAACTGTTTTTT	CASFPKPEGDEKLFF
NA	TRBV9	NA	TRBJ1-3	TGTGCCAGCAGCGCGGCTGGAAACACCATATATTTT	CASSAAGNTIYF
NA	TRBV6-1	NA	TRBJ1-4	TGTGCCAGCAGTGGGACGGGTGAAAAACTGTTTTTT	CASSGTGEKLFF
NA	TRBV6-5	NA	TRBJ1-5	TGTGCCAGCAGTTACACCGGGGATCAGCCCCAGCATTTT	CASSYTGDQPQHF
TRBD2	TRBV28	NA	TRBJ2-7	TGTGCCAGCAGTTTTCGGGGGGGTAGCTCCTACGAGCAGTACTTC	CASSFRGGSSYEQYF
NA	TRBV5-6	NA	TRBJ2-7	TGTGCCAGCAGCTTGGGACCTGAGGAGCAGTACTTC	CASSLGPEEQYF
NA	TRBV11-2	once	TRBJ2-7	TGTGCCAGCAGCCCCGATACTTCCTACGAGCAGTACTTC	CASSPDTSYEQYF
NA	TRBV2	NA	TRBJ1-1	TGTGCCAGCAGTGACACTGAGGGAAGAGGGGCTTTCTTT	CASSDTEGRGAFF
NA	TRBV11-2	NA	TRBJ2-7	TGTGCCAGCAGCTTAGGGGGGATGTCTAGCTCCTACGAGCAGTACTTC	CASSLGGMSSSYEQYF
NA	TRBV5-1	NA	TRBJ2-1	TGCGCCAGCAGCTTTAGGACAGCCGAGAATGAGCAGTTCTTC	CASSFRTAENEQFF